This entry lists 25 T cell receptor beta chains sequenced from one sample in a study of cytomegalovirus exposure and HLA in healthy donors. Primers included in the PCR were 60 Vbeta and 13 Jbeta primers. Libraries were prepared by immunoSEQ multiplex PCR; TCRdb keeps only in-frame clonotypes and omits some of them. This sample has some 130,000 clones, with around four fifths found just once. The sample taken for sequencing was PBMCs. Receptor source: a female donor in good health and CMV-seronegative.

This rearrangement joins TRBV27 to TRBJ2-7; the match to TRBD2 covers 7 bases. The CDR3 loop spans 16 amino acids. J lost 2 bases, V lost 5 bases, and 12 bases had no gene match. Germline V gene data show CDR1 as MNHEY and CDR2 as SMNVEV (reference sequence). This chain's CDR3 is CASSPSRGGYAYEQYF. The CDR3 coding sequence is TGTGCCAGCAGTCCCTCCCGGGGAGGGTACGCCTACGAGCAGTACTTC.

The CDR3 DNA is TGTGCCAGCAGTTACGGATTAGCGCGCAATGAGCAGTTCTTC. Translated: CASSYGLARNEQFF. The chain uses TRBV6-6 and TRBJ2-1, with a possible D match to TRBD2 (5 bases). Per germline, CDR1 MNHNY and CDR2 SVGAGI (reference sequence). With 2 bases removed from V and 6 bases from J, the gap between germline ends came to 11 bases. The CDR3 spans 14 residues.

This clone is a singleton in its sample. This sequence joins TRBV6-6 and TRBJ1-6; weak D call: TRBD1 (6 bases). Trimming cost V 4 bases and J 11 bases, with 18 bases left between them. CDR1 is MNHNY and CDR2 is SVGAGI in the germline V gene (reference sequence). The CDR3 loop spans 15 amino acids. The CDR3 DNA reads TGTGCCAGCAGTTTCCCGACAGGCCAAGGGACACCCCTCCACTTT. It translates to CASSFPTGQGTPLHF.

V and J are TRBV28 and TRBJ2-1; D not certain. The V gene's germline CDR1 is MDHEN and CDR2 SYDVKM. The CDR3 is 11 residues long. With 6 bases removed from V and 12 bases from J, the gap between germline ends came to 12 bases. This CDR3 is CASSPKKLQFF. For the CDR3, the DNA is TGTGCCAGCAGCCCTAAGAAATTGCAGTTCTTC. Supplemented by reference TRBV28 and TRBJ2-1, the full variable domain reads DVKVTQSSRYLVKRTGEKVFLECVQDMDHENMFWYRQDPGLGLRLIYFSYDVKMKEKGDIPEGYSVSREKKERFSLILESASTNQTSMYLCASSPKKLQFFGPGTRLTVL.

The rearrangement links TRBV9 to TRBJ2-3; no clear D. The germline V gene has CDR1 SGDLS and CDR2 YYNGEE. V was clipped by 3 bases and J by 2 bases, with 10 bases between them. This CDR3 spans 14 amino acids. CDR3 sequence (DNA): TGTGCCAGCAGCGCAACTATTTACACAGATACGCAGTATTTT. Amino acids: CASSATIYTDTQYF.

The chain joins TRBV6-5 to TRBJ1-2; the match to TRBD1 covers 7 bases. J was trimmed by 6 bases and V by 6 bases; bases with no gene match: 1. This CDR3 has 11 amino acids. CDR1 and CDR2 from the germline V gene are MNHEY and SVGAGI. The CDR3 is CASSDRDGYTF. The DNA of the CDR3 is TGTGCCAGCAGCGACAGGGATGGCTACACCTTC.

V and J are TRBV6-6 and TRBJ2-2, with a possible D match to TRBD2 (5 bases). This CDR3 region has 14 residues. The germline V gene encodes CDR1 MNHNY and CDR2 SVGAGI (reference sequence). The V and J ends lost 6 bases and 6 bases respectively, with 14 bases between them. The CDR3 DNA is TGTGCCAGCAGCTCTGGACTGCGTCCCGGGGAGCTGTTTTTT. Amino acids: CASSSGLRPGELFF.

The CDR3 bases are TGTGCCAGCAGTGAGGGGACTAGCGGGGGCACAGATACGCAGTATTTT. This gives the protein CASSEGTSGGTDTQYF. The rearrangement links TRBV6-1 to TRBJ2-3; 13 positions match TRBD2. There are 16 residues in the CDR3. V dropped 3 bases and J dropped 1; count of bases not matched to a gene: 1. CDR1 and CDR2 from the germline V gene are MNHNS and SASEGT.

CDR3: CASSLFSGRTGDEQFF. The CDR3 DNA is TGTGCCAGCAGCCTATTTAGCGGGAGAACAGGCGATGAGCAGTTCTTC. The chain couples TRBV9 to TRBJ2-1, with 9 bases matching TRBD2. CDR1 and CDR2 (germline): SGDLS, YYNGEE. The CDR3 length is 16 residues. V lost 4 bases, J lost 8 bases, and 13 bases stayed unmatched.

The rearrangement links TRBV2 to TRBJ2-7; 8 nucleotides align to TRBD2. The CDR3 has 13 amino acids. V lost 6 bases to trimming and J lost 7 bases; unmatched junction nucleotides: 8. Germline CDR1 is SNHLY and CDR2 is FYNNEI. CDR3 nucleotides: TGTGCCAGCAGGTACAGCGGGAGTGGGGAGCAGTACTTC. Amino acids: CASRYSGSGEQYF.

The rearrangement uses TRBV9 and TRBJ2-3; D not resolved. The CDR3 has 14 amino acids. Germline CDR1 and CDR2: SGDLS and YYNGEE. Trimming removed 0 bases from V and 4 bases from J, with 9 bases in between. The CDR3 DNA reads TGTGCCAGCAGCGTAGAAGCATTTGCAGATACGCAGTATTTT. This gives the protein CASSVEAFADTQYF.

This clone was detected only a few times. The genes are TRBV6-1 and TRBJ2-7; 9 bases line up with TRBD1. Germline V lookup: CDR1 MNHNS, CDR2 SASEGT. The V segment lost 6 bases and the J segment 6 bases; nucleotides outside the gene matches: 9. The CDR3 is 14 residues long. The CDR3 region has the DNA TGTGCCAGCAGAGTAACGGGACAGGGTGGCGAGCAGTACTTC. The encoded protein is CASRVTGQGGEQYF.

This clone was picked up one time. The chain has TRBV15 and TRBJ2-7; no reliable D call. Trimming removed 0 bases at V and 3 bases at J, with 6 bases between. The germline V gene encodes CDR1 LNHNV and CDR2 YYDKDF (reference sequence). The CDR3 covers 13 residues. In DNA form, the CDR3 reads TGTGCCACCAGCAGAGATCCAGTCTACGAGCAGTACTTC. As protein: CATSRDPVYEQYF.

Here the CDR3 DNA reads TGTGCCAGCAGCGCGGACAGTAACTCTGGAAACACCATATATTTT. Protein product: CASSADSNSGNTIYF. The V gene is TRBV7-8, the J gene TRBJ1-3, with D possibly being TRBD1 (6 bases). With 5 bases removed from V and 0 bases from J, the gap between germline ends came to 11 bases. CDR3 length: 15 residues. Germline-derived CDR1 and CDR2 are SGHVS and FQNEAQ.

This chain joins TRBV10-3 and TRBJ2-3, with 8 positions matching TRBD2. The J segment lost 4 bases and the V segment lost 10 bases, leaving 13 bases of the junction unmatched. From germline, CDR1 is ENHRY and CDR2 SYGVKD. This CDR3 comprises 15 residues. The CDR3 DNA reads TGTGCCACCGTCCGGGGCGGGAGGTCAGCAGATACGCAGTATTTT. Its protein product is CATVRGGRSADTQYF.

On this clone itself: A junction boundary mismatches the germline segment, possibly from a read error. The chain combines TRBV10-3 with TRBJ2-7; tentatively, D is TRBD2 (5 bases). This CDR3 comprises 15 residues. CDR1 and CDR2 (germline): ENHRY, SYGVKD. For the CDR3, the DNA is TGTGCCATCAGTGAGTCGGCGGCTAGCTCCCACGAGCAGTACTTC. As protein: CAISESAASSHEQYF.

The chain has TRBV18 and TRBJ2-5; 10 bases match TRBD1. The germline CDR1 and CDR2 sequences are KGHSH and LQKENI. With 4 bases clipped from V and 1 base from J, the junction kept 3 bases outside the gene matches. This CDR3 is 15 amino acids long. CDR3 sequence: CASSLGTGAQETQYF. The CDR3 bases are TGTGCCAGCTCACTTGGGACAGGGGCCCAAGAGACCCAGTACTTC.

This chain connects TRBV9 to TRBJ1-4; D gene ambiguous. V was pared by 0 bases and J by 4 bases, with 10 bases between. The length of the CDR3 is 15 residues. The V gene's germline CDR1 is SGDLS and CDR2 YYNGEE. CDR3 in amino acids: CASSVDGIFNEKLFF. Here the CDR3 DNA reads TGTGCCAGCAGCGTAGATGGCATCTTTAATGAAAAACTGTTTTTT.

CDR3 protein: CAWMFSGITGELFF. In nucleotides, the CDR3 is TGTGCCTGGATGTTTAGCGGGATAACCGGGGAGCTGTTTTTT. The chain uses TRBV30 and TRBJ2-2, with TRBD2 matching 8 bases. CDR3 size: 14 residues. Germline values: CDR1 GTSNPN, CDR2 SVGIG (reference sequence). With 4 bases clipped from V and 5 bases from J, the junction kept 6 bases outside the gene matches.

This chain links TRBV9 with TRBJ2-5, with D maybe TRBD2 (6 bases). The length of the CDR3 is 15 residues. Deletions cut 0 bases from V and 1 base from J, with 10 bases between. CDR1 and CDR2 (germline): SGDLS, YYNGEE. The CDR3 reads CASSVDAGIQETQYF. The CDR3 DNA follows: TGTGCCAGCAGCGTAGATGCGGGAATCCAAGAGACCCAGTACTTC.

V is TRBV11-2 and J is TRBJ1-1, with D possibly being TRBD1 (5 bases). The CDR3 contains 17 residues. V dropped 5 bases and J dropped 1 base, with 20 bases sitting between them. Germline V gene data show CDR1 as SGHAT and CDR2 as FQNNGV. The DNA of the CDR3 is TGTGCCAGCAGCCCCTCGACAGTCGGACGGTCGAACACTGAAGCTTTCTTT. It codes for CASSPSTVGRSNTEAFF.

CDR3 in DNA: TGTGCCAGCAGCTTAAGACAGGGGTTAGCTTTCTTT. Translated, it gives CASSLRQGLAFF. The chain couples TRBV7-8 to TRBJ1-1; TRBD1 matches 8 bases. The CDR3 runs to 12 residues. Germline V CDR1 and CDR2: SGHVS, FQNEAQ. Unmatched junction bases numbered 3, after V lost 2 bases and J lost 10 bases.

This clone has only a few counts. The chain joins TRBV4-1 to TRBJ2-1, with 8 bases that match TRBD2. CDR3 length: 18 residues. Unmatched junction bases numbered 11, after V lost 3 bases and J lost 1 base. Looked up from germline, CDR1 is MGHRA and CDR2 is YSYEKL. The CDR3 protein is CASSHSISSGPSYNEQFF. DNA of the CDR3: TGCGCCAGCAGCCATTCGATTTCTAGCGGGCCTTCCTACAATGAGCAGTTCTTC.

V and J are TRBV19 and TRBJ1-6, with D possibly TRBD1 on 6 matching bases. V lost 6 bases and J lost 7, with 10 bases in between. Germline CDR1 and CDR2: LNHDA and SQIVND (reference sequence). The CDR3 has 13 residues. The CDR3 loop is CASSDRRNSPLHF. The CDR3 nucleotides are TGTGCCAGTAGCGACAGGCGCAATTCACCCCTCCACTTT.

The CDR3 coding sequence is TGTGCCAGCAGTTTATCCCCCGGGACAGGGAGCTCCTACGAGCAGTACTTC. This encodes CASSLSPGTGSSYEQYF. V is TRBV28 and J is TRBJ2-7, with 9 nucleotides matching TRBD1. CDR3 length: 17 amino acids. The germline V gene has CDR1 MDHEN and CDR2 SYDVKM. V was clipped by 1 base and J by 0 bases; unmatched bases: 7.